This TCR beta chain was captured by sequencing in a study of shared clonotypes between healthy human individuals. Naive CD8 cells lacked CD45RO, underwent positive selection for CCR7 and left out terminally differentiated effector memory CD45RA+ cells. Donors comprised healthy HIV-negative adults lacking recent acute infections or vaccinations. Study-wide results and caveats: Among the subsets, naive ones generally showed larger estimated richness than memory ones.

The ends lost 4 bases at V and 0 bases at J; junction bases unmatched: 5. This CDR3 is built from 18 residues. Per germline, CDR1 SGHTA and CDR2 FQGNSA. As concerns this clone: Its cognate antigen is unknown.

Sequencing was at deep level. Original analysis: Filtering differed, since immunoSEQ gave only junction sequences and no quality scores. Method: immunoSEQ multiplex PCR; TCRdb's copy keeps in-frame clones and lacks some. V and J calls and clone size are as listed in that table; D and trimming were resolved from the DNA. The sample has roughly 890,000 clones, 80% to 95% seen once. The sequence derives from a man aged 30 to 45 in good health. The sample was naive CD8+ T cells sorted from blood. The V call is TRBV7-2, the J call TRBJ2-1; 14 bases are shared with TRBD2. The DNA of the CDR3 is TGTGCCAGCAGCTCGGGACTAGCGGGAGAGATCTCCTACAATGAGCAGTTCTTC. Its protein product is CASSSGLAGEISYNEQFF. Drawing the rest from reference TRBV7-2 and TRBJ2-1, the complete variable domain is GAGVSQSPSNKVTEKGKDVELRCDPISGHTALYWYRQSLGQGLEFLIYFQGNSAPDKSGLPSDRFSAERTGGSVSTLTIQRTQQEDSAVYLCASSSGLAGEISYNEQFFGPGTRLTVL.